The present T cell receptor (beta chain) was sequenced within a study of neurological immune-mediated disorders. Study-level points and caveats: CDR3 amino acid sequences found in expanded clones were never shared across subjects, suggesting private repertoires in all groups.

CDR3 length equals 15 residues. CDR1 is SGHAT, CDR2 FQNNGV, per germline. Losses at the gene ends were 3 bases for V and 5 bases for J; bases not matched to a gene: 7. Time point specified: longitudinal time-point 3. From 2 million PBMCs stored at -80 C, the unsorted libraries were generated. This clonotype has a count of ten or more. Its antigen is unidentified. The cDNA was generated by 5'RACE with 10-nucleotide random UMIs. TCRdb re-called the 5' RACE reads with MiXCR, one entry per CDR3 protein. The sample consists of 84,000 or so distinct CDR3 sequences, approximately 4.6% of them appearing once. The sample was PBMCs. The gene calls are TRBV11-2 and TRBJ1-1; 9 bases line up with TRBD1. This TCR was recovered from an older woman with multiple sclerosis. Here the CDR3 reads CASSFPGQGLTEAFF. In nucleotides, the CDR3 is TGTGCCAGCAGCTTCCCGGGACAGGGCTTGACTGAAGCTTTCTTT.